This record looks at one TCR beta chain sequence and its context. Its cognate antigen is unknown. These data belong to a study of T cell responses to AZD1222 COVID-19 vaccine. Overall study findings and caveats: Samples come after the peak T cell response, not at day 14. Regions 160-218 and 743-854 held dominance among vaccine-associated CD4 TCRs, which spanned spike. The study identified only five to seven AZD1222 recipients as seropositive at baseline.

Only in-frame clones appear in the TCRdb table, and some are missing; sequencing was by immunoSEQ multiplex PCR. The sample contains about 120,000 clones, about 91% of which appear only once. V lost 2 bases, J lost 3 bases, and 11 bases lay in between. Germline assignment: CDR1 SEHNR and CDR2 FQNEAQ (reference sequence). This CDR3 comprises 15 residues. The rearrangement links TRBV7-9 to TRBJ1-3; D call uncertain. The sample here was peripheral blood, taken on day 0 of AZD1222 vaccination. This sequence was found in an adult in good health. The CDR3 sequence: CASSLHSFNGNTIYF. The CDR3 coding sequence is TGTGCCAGCAGCTTACACTCCTTTAATGGAAACACCATATATTTT.